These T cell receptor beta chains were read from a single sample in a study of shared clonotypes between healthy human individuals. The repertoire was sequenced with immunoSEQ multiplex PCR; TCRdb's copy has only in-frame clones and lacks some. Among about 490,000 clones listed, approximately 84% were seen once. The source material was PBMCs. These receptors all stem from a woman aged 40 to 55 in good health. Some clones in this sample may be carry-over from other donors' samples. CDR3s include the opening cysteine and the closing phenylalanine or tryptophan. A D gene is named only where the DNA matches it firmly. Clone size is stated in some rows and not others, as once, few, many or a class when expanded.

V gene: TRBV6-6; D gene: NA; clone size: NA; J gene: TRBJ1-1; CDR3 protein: CASSYSTGRVSEAFF; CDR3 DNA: TGTGCCAGCAGTTACTCAACGGGGCGTGTCTCTGAAGCTTTCTTT
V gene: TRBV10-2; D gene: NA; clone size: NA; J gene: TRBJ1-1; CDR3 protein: CASSELGASEAFF; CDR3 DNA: TGCGCCAGCAGTGAACTAGGGGCGAGTGAAGCTTTCTTT
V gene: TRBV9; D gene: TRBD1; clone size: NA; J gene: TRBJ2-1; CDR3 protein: CASSVTTGQGWHEQFF; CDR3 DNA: TGTGCCAGCAGCGTCACCACTGGACAGGGGTGGCATGAGCAGTTCTTC
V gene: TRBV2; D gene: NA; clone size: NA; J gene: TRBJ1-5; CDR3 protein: CASRDHDSYSNQPQHF; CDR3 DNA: TGTGCCAGCAGAGACCACGACAGTTATAGCAATCAGCCCCAGCATTTT
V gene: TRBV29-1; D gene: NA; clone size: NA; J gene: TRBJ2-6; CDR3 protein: CSVEDHSGANVLTF; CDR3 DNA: TGCAGCGTTGAAGACCATTCTGGGGCCAACGTCCTGACTTTC
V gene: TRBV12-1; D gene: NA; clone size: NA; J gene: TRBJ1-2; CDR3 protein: CASSRDGYTF; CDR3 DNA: TGTGCCAGCAGTAGGGATGGCTACACCTTC
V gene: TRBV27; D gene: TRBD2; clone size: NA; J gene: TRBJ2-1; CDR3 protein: CASSHRGLAAYNEQFF; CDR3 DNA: TGTGCCAGCAGCCACAGGGGACTAGCGGCTTACAATGAGCAGTTCTTC
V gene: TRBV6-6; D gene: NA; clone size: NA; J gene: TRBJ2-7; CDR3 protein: CASSEKAAYEQYF; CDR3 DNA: TGTGCCAGCAGTGAGAAGGCAGCATACGAGCAGTACTTC
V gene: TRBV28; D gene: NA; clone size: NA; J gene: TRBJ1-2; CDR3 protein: CASQTANLNYGYTF; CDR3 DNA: TGTGCCAGCCAAACAGCGAACCTTAACTATGGCTACACCTTC
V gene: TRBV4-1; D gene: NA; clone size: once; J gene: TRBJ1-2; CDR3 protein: CASSRDRAALSYGYTF; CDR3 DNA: TGCGCCAGCAGCCGAGATCGCGCAGCCCTAAGCTATGGCTACACCTTC
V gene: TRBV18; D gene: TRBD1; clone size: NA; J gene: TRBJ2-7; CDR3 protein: CASYNRDREYEQYF; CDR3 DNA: TGTGCCAGCTACAACCGGGACAGGGAATACGAGCAGTACTTC
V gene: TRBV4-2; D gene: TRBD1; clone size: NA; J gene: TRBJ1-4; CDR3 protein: CASSRGQGSTNEKLFF; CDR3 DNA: TGTGCCAGCAGCCGGGGACAGGGTTCGACTAATGAAAAACTGTTTTTT
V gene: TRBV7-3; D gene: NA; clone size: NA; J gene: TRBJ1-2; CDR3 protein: CASSFKPENGYTF; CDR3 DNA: TGTGCCAGCAGCTTCAAACCAGAGAATGGCTACACCTTC
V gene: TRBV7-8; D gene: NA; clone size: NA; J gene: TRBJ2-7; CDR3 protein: CASSPDRNYEQYF; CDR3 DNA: TGTGCCAGCAGCCCCGACAGGAATTACGAGCAGTACTTC
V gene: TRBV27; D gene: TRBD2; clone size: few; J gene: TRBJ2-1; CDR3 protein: CASSPLTSGRENEQFF; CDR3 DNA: TGTGCCAGCAGCCCTCTGACTAGCGGGAGGGAGAATGAGCAGTTCTTC
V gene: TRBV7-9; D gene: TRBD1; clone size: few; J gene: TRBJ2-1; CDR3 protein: CASSFSSGQGGFF; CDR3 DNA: TGTGCCAGCAGCTTTTCCTCGGGACAGGGGGGATTCTTC
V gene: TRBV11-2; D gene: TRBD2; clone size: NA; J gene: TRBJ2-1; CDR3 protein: CASSLDLAGAGEQFF; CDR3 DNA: TGTGCCAGCAGCTTAGATCTGGCGGGAGCGGGTGAGCAGTTCTTC
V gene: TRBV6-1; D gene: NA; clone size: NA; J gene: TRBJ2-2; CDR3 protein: CASSEAVGGGGELFF; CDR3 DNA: TGTGCCAGCAGTGAAGCGGTCGGGGGAGGCGGGGAGCTGTTTTTT
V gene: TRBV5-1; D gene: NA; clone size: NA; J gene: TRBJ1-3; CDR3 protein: CASSLDGSSGNTIYF; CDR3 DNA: TGCGCCAGCAGCTTGGATGGCAGCTCTGGAAACACCATATATTTT
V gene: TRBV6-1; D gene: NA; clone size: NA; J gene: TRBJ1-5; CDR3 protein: CASSEVGGSQPQHF; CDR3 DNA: TGTGCCAGCAGTGAAGTAGGCGGGAGTCAGCCCCAGCATTTT
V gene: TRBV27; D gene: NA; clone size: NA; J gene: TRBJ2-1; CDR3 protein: CASSLYASSYNEQFF; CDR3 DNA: TGTGCCAGCAGTTTATACGCGAGCTCCTACAATGAGCAGTTCTTC
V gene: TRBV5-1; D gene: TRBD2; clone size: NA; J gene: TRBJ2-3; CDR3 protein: CASSPSGDSTDTQYF; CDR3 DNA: TGCGCCAGCAGCCCTAGCGGAGATAGCACAGATACGCAGTATTTT
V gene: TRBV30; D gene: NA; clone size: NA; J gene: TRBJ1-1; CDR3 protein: CAYQKGTMNTEAFF; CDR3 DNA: TGTGCCTACCAAAAGGGAACCATGAACACTGAAGCTTTCTTT
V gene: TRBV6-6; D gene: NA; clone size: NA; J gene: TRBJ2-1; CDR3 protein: CASSKQGESYNEQFF; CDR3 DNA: TGTGCCAGCAGTAAACAGGGTGAATCCTACAATGAGCAGTTCTTC
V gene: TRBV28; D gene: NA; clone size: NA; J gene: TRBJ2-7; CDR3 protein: CASSLSRGLSYEQYF; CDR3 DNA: TGTGCCAGCAGTTTATCAAGGGGCCTCTCCTACGAGCAGTACTTC
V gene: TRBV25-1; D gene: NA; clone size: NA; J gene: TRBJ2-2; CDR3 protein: CASSDQGDYGELFF; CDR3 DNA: TGTGCCAGCAGTGACCAAGGGGATTACGGGGAGCTGTTTTTT
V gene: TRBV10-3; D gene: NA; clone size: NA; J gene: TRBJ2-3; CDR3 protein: CAISEGLPNSTDTQYF; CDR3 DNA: TGTGCCATCAGTGAGGGACTCCCAAATAGCACAGATACGCAGTATTTT
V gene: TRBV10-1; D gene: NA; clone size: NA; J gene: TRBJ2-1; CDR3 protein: CASSESTGSYNEQFF; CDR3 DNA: TGCGCCAGCAGTGAATCAACTGGCTCCTACAATGAGCAGTTCTTC
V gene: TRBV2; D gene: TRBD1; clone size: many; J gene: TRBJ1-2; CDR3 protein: CASRTGGYGYTF; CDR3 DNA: TGTGCCAGCAGGACAGGGGGCTATGGCTACACCTTC
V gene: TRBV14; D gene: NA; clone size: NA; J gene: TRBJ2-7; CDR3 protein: CASSQIGTLSYEQYF; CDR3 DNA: TGTGCCAGCAGCCAGATCGGGACACTTTCCTACGAGCAGTACTTC
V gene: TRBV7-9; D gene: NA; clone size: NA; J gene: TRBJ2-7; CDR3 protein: CASSLGQLYEQYF; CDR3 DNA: TGTGCCAGCAGCTTAGGACAGCTCTACGAGCAGTACTTC
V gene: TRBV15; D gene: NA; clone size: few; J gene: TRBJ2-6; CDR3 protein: CATSIGAGANVLTF; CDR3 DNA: TGTGCCACCAGCATAGGCGCTGGGGCCAACGTCCTGACTTTC